The T cell receptor (beta chain) described here comes from a study of OX40 agonist ivuxolimab in advanced cancers. Study results and limitations: Partial responders treated at 0.1-3.0 mg/kg exhibited clonal expansion among the lowest measured.

Note on this clone: The antigen remains undetermined.

This table comes from immunoSEQ multiplex PCR, and its TCRdb copy is limited to in-frame clones, with some not included. The table lists about 31,000 clones, approximately 80% of them singletons. This CDR3 is 13 amino acids long. Germline V gene data show CDR1 as MNHEY and CDR2 as SVGAGI. Trimming stripped 5 bases from V and 4 bases from J, with 9 bases between. This sequence joins TRBV6-5 and TRBJ2-1, with D tentatively TRBD2 (5 bases). This receptor was obtained from an adult with an advanced solid tumor such as melanoma, head and neck, liver or kidney cancer. The source was CD4+ or CD8+ T cells sorted from blood, collected in a trial of the OX40 agonist ivuxolimab. CDR3 loop: CASSPRGYNEQFF. As DNA, the CDR3 is TGTGCCAGCAGTCCACGGGGTTACAATGAGCAGTTCTTC.